This T cell receptor (beta chain) was retrieved from a study of early T cells in non-severe SARS-CoV-2 infection. Attachment of unique molecular identifiers to individual cDNA molecules was performed. TCRdb re-analysed the 5' RACE reads in MiXCR, keeping a single row per CDR3 protein. The data contain tens of thousands of distinct CDR3 sequences, almost 9% of them singletons. V was cut by 7 bases and J by 5 bases, with 16 bases left in between. The CDR3 spans 14 residues. CDR1 and CDR2 from the germline V gene are SNHLY and FYNNEI. Sequencing was performed on whole blood, taken at baseline. The rearrangement uses TRBV2 and TRBJ2-3; D not certain. The sequence was collected from an adult who was a healthcare worker with PCR-confirmed SARS-CoV-2 infection or an uninfected control (not recorded which). CDR3 sequence reads: CASTFNSLLDTQYF. Written as DNA, the CDR3 is TGTGCCAGCACGTTCAACAGTTTATTAGATACGCAGTATTTT.